This T cell receptor beta chain was sequenced in a study of early T cells in non-severe SARS-CoV-2 infection. Germline assignment: CDR1 DFQATT and CDR2 SNEGSKA (reference sequence). After removal of 7 bases from V and 2 bases from J, the junction contained 5 bases not matched to a gene. The CDR3 loop spans 13 amino acids. TCRdb re-derived calls from the 5' RACE reads in MiXCR, one entry per CDR3 protein. The table records 60,000 to 75,000 distinct CDR3 sequences, 10% to 12% of them present only once. The sequencing used whole blood, collected at baseline. V and J are TRBV20-1 and TRBJ2-5, with TRBD2 identical over 9 bases. The clonotype comes from an adult who was a healthcare worker with PCR-confirmed SARS-CoV-2 infection or an uninfected control (not recorded which). In DNA form, the CDR3 reads TGCAGTGGGAGACTAGCGGCACAAGAGACCCAGTACTTC. Residues: CSGRLAAQETQYF.